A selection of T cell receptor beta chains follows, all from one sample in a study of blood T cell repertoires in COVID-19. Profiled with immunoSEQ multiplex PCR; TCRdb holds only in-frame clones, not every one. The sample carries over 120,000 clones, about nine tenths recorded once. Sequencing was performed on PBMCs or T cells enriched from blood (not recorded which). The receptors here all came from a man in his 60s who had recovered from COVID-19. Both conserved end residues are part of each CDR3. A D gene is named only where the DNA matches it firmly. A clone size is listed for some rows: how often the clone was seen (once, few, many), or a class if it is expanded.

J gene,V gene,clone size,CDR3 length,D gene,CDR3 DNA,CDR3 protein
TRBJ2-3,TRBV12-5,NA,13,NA,TGTGCTAGTGAAGGGCAGGGCAAAGATACGCAGTATTTT,CASEGQGKDTQYF
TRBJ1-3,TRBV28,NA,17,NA,TGTGCCAGCAGTTCCAATTGGGGGGACCTTGTGGGAAACACCATATATTTT,CASSSNWGDLVGNTIYF
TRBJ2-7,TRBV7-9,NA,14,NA,TGTGCCAGCAGCTCTATCCCGAGCTCCTACGAGCAGTACTTC,CASSSIPSSYEQYF
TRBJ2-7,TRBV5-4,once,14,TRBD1,TGTGCCAGCAGCGTGGACAGGTCGTCCTACGAGCAGTACTTC,CASSVDRSSYEQYF
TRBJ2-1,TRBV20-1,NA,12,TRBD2,TGCAGTGCTAGTAGACTAGCGAGTGAGCAGTTCTTC,CSASRLASEQFF
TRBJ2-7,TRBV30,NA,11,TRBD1,TGTGCCTGGAGTGTACAGGGGGTAAGGTACTTC,CAWSVQGVRYF
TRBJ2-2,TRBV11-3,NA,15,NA,TGTGCCAGCAGCTTAGGAATTTCAGGGACCGGGGAGCTGTTTTTT,CASSLGISGTGELFF
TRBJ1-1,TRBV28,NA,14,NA,TGTGCCAGCAGTTTAGGTAGCGGGGTTACTGAAGCTTTCTTT,CASSLGSGVTEAFF
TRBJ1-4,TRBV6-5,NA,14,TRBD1,TGTGCCAGCAGCAGGGACAGCTATAATGAAAAACTGTTTTTT,CASSRDSYNEKLFF
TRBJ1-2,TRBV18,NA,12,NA,TGTGCCAGCTTTTTCCCTGGAGGTGGCTACACCTTC,CASFFPGGGYTF
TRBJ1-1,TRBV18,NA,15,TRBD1,TGTGCCAGCTCACTCACAGGGGCTGCCAACACTGAAGCTTTCTTT,CASSLTGAANTEAFF
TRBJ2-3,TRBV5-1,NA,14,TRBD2,TGCGCCAGTAAACCCCGGGAGGCGACAGATACGCAGTATTTT,CASKPREATDTQYF
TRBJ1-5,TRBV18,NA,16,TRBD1,TGTGCCAGCTCACCAGCACCGGGACAGGGCGGACAGCCCCAGCATTTT,CASSPAPGQGGQPQHF
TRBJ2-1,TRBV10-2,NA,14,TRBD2,TGCGCCAGCAGCGTAGCGGGAGGGCCGGATGAGCAGTTCTTC,CASSVAGGPDEQFF
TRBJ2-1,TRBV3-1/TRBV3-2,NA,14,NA,TGTGCCAGCAGCCAAGTGGGGCTAGACAGGGAGCAGTTCTTC,CASSQVGLDREQFF